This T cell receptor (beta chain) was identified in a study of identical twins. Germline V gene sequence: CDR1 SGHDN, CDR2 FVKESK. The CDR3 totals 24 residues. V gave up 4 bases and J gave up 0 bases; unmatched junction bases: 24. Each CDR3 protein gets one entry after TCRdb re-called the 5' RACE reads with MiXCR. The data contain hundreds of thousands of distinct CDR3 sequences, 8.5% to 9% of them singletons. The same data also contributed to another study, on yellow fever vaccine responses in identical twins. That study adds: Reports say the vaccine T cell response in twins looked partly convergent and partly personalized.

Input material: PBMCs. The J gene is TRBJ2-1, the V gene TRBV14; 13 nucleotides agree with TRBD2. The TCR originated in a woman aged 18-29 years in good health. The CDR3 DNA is TGTGCCAGCAGCCTGAAGGGTCGTTTTCATCCGGGACTAGCGGGGATGAGCTCCTACAATGAGCAGTTCTTC. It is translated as CASSLKGRFHPGLAGMSSYNEQFF.